A single TCR beta chain is shown here with its context. The antigen is unknown. The data belong to a study of shared clonotypes between healthy human individuals. Donors, healthy HIV-negative adults, lacked recent acute infections or vaccinations. Every one of the donors was a Caucasian adult that lived in Nashville, Tennessee. Points from the study as a whole: Around 5.4% of naive CD4 clonotypes were common to several donors. Large sequencing depth failed to make sorted-subset sequencing complete, rarefaction showed.

Using immunoSEQ multiplex PCR, the repertoire was profiled, and TCRdb retains in-frame clones only, with some absent. The repertoire holds 2,100,000 or so clones, with 90% to 97% as singletons. The origin of this receptor is a man between 18 and 35 years old in good health. The specimen was naive CD4+ T cells sorted from blood. Subset indicated: CD45RA+ positively selected.

DNA for the CDR3: TGTGCCAGTACCACGAGGGGGACAGGGGGCGACGAGCAGTACTTC. Translating it yields CASTTRGTGGDEQYF. The chain couples TRBV19 to TRBJ2-7; TRBD1 matches at 12 bases. This CDR3 contains 15 residues. Germline V gene data show CDR1 as LNHDA and CDR2 as SQIVND (reference sequence). V trimming: 7 bases; J trimming: 5 bases; junction bases outside the gene matches: 9.